This note documents a single T cell receptor (beta chain) sequence. This entry is derived from a study of cytomegalovirus exposure and HLA in healthy donors. 13 Jbeta primers and 60 Vbeta primers were used for the PCR. The method was immunoSEQ multiplex PCR; TCRdb's version includes in-frame clones alone and lacks a portion of them. The sample records roughly 150,000 clones, over 75% being singletons. With 7 bases removed from V and 0 bases from J, the gap between germline ends came to 26 bases. The germline CDR1 and CDR2 sequences are SGHRS and YFSETQ. The CDR3 length is 19 residues. The sample consisted of PBMCs. The chain is built from TRBV5-1 and TRBJ2-1; TRBD1 is a possible D gene (6 bases). The receptor was isolated from a man in his forties or fifties in good health and CMV-seropositive. The CDR3 protein is CASPVPRGAYNSSYNEQFF. The CDR3 coding sequence is TGCGCCAGCCCCGTCCCCAGGGGCGCTTACAATAGCTCCTACAATGAGCAGTTCTTC.